The present T cell receptor (beta chain) was sequenced within a study of blood T cell repertoires in COVID-19. About the study: Whether acute or convalescent, the COVID-19 samples came from the United States, Italy and Spain. From T cells, B-cell-depleted T cells, or PBMCs came the material, which was cDNA or gDNA.

Per germline, CDR1 LGHDT and CDR2 YNNKEL (reference sequence). The CDR3 extends over 13 amino acids. As processed by the authors: The authors estimated nucleated cell counts from reference gene primer amplification. Measured with immunoSEQ multiplex PCR; TCRdb has only the in-frame clones, and not every one. V and J calls and clone size are copied from that table; D and trimming were computed from the DNA. The sample has about 240,000 clones, 75% to 85% seen once. On this clone: One junction end disagrees with the germline gene, perhaps due to a read error.

Sequenced sample: peripheral blood. The chain carries TRBV3-1 (or the pseudogene TRBV3-2) and TRBJ1-4, with 9 bases that match TRBD1. The sequence came from a human donor in a cohort sampled during active COVID-19. The CDR3 sequence is CASSTVGGTGPVF. The CDR3 region has the DNA TGTGCCAGCAGCACAGTGGGGGGGACAGGGCCGGTTTTT.